The next 15 T cell receptor beta chains were all read from a single sample in a study of cytomegalovirus exposure and HLA in healthy donors. The PCR contained 60 Vbeta and 13 Jbeta primers. Sequencing was performed with immunoSEQ multiplex PCR; in TCRdb, only in-frame clones are kept and a portion is missing. The sample comprises about 55,000 clones, more than 75% of which are singletons, and less than 1.5% rests with the top ten. Sequencing was performed on PBMCs. Receptor source: a female donor in good health and CMV-seronegative.

The rearrangement joins TRBV5-4 to TRBJ2-1; D is undetermined. The ends were cut back, 2 bases at V and 3 bases at J, with 6 bases in the middle. This CDR3 comprises 13 residues. The germline CDR1 and CDR2 sequences are SGHNT and YYREEE (reference sequence). This CDR3 is CASSFSIYNEQFF. The DNA of the CDR3 is TGTGCCAGCAGCTTTTCTATCTACAATGAGCAGTTCTTC.

The chain combines TRBV2 with TRBJ1-1; 7 nucleotides agree with TRBD1. This CDR3 is built from 15 residues. CDR1 is SNHLY and CDR2 is FYNNEI in the germline V gene. Trimming took 8 bases from V and 1 from J; bases not matched to a gene: 10. CDR3 coding DNA: TGTGCCAGCCCGGGCCCGGGACAGCAGAACACTGAAGCTTTCTTT. Amino acid sequence: CASPGPGQQNTEAFF. Together with reference TRBV2 and TRBJ1-1, the CDR3 gives the full variable domain: EPEVTQTPSHQVTQMGQEVILRCVPISNHLYFYWYRQILGQKVEFLVSFYNNEISEKSEIFDDQFSVERPDGSNFTLKIRSTKLEDSAMYFCASPGPGQQNTEAFFGQGTRLTVV.

The table lists this clone with a few counts. The genes are TRBV27 and TRBJ1-5; a possible D gene is TRBD1 (6 bases). This CDR3 comprises 13 residues. CDR1 is MNHEY, CDR2 SMNVEV, per germline (reference sequence). Between the trimmed V and J ends, which lost 6 bases and 5 bases, there was a span of 11 bases. This CDR3 reads CASSRTGYQPQHF. As DNA, the CDR3 is TGTGCCAGCAGCAGAACAGGGTATCAGCCCCAGCATTTT.

This sequence joins TRBV5-1 and TRBJ1-5; TRBD1 is a possible D gene (5 bases). This CDR3 region has 15 residues. V was trimmed by 1 base and J by 2 bases, leaving 10 bases between them. CDR1 is SGHRS, CDR2 YFSETQ, per germline. CDR3 DNA: TGCGCCAGCAGCTTGACCACAGGAGGCAATCAGCCCCAGCATTTT. This codes for CASSLTTGGNQPQHF. The full variable domain, its missing parts supplied by reference TRBV5-1 and TRBJ1-5, is KAGVTQTPRYLIKTRGQQVTLSCSPISGHRSVSWYQQTPGQGLQFLFEYFSETQRNKGNFPGRFSGRQFSNSRSEMNVSTLELGDSALYLCASSLTTGGNQPQHFGDGTRLSIL.

The chain is built from TRBV5-6 and TRBJ2-2, with 7 bases matching TRBD1. The CDR3 loop spans 17 amino acids. Germline trimming cut 4 bases from V and 3 bases from J; bases unmatched to any gene: 12. The V gene's germline CDR1 is SGHDT and CDR2 YYEEEE. CDR3 amino acids: CASSPSRTGRYTGELFF. DNA of the CDR3: TGTGCCAGCAGCCCTTCGCGGACAGGTAGATACACCGGGGAGCTGTTTTTT.

This clone was detected a few times. The chain couples TRBV18 to TRBJ1-1; 7 bases match TRBD1. From germline, CDR1 is KGHSH and CDR2 LQKENI. CDR3 length equals 13 residues. V lost 3 bases, J lost 9 bases, and 7 bases stayed unmatched. CDR3 sequence reads: CASSPPARGQAFF. In nucleotides, the CDR3 is TGTGCCAGCTCACCCCCAGCTAGGGGGCAAGCTTTCTTT.

This rearrangement joins TRBV5-1 to TRBJ1-2; no firm D call. Per the germline V gene, CDR1 is SGHRS and CDR2 is YFSETQ. The CDR3 sequence is 15 residues long. The V end was cut by 0 bases, the J end by 4 bases, with 13 bases between. CDR3 DNA: TGCGCCAGCAGCTTGGAAGGAGGGTTGGGCTATGGCTACACCTTC. This encodes CASSLEGGLGYGYTF.

V is TRBV5-1 and J is TRBJ2-3; 12 bases fit TRBD2. This CDR3 contains 17 residues. V dropped 1 base and J dropped 2; count of bases not matched to a gene: 5. The germline gives CDR1 SGHRS, CDR2 YFSETQ. The CDR3 DNA sequence: TGCGCCAGCAGCTTGAGGCTAGCGGGGGGGACCACAGATACGCAGTATTTT. Its protein product is CASSLRLAGGTTDTQYF.

This sequence joins TRBV4-1 and TRBJ2-7; no definite D call. From germline, CDR1 is MGHRA and CDR2 YSYEKL. The CDR3 loop spans 14 amino acids. V lost 3 bases and J 6 bases, leaving 15 bases between the germline ends. The CDR3 loop is CASSHAVVPREQYF. The CDR3 nucleotides are TGCGCCAGCAGCCACGCCGTCGTTCCGCGCGAGCAGTACTTC.

The chain couples TRBV5-1 to TRBJ2-5; D possibly corresponds to TRBD2 (6 bases). This CDR3 is built from 16 residues. V dropped 4 bases and J dropped 11 bases, with 27 bases sitting between them. Germline CDR1 and CDR2: SGHRS and YFSETQ. For the CDR3, the DNA is TGCGCCAGCAGCGTCGGGACTCGGTTTTTGGATATTAAGCAGTACTTC. Encoded protein: CASSVGTRFLDIKQYF.

The chain combines TRBV21-1 with TRBJ2-5; the listed D gene, TRBD1, was not tested against the DNA. TRBV21-1 is a recognized pseudogene. This CDR3 comprises 19 residues. CDR3 loop: CASSKARGQGIGKGETQYF. CDR3 sequence (DNA): TGTGCCAGCAGCAAAGCTCGCGGACAGGGTATTGGTAAAGGAGAGACCCAGTACTTC.

The chain combines TRBV2 with TRBJ2-3; 7 nucleotides align to TRBD2. Unmatched junction bases numbered 14, after V lost 8 bases and J lost 6 bases. Germline V gene lookup returns CDR1 SNHLY and CDR2 FYNNEI. CDR3 size: 15 residues. This chain's CDR3 is CASPGRGSTYDTQYF. Written as DNA, the CDR3 is TGTGCCAGCCCGGGGAGGGGCTCCACTTATGATACGCAGTATTTT.

The V and J genes are TRBV5-6 and TRBJ1-3; D not certain. This CDR3 region has 14 residues. V lost 5 bases, J lost 3 bases, and 12 bases lay in between. Germline CDR1 reads SGHDT; CDR2 reads YYEEEE. CDR3 DNA sequence: TGTGCCAGCAGTCCGACGGGGAGTGGAAACACCATATATTTT. It translates to CASSPTGSGNTIYF.

The V call is TRBV6-1, the J call TRBJ2-4, with 9 bases that match TRBD1. Trimming at V came to 3 bases and at J to 0 bases, leaving 12 bases not matched to a gene. The CDR3 is made up of 19 amino acids. The germline V gene encodes CDR1 MNHNS and CDR2 SASEGT. The chain's CDR3 is CASSDRGTGTYLAKNIQYF. The CDR3 DNA reads TGTGCCAGCAGTGATCGCGGGACAGGGACGTATTTAGCCAAAAACATTCAGTACTTC.

The rearrangement joins TRBV11-2 to TRBJ2-1; 8 nucleotides agree with TRBD2. After removal of 4 bases from V and 4 bases from J, the junction contained 9 bases not matched to a gene. This CDR3 comprises 16 residues. Germline values: CDR1 SGHAT, CDR2 FQNNGV. This CDR3 is CASSSREGLQYNEQFF. The CDR3 DNA is TGTGCCAGCAGCTCACGGGAGGGACTGCAATACAATGAGCAGTTCTTC.